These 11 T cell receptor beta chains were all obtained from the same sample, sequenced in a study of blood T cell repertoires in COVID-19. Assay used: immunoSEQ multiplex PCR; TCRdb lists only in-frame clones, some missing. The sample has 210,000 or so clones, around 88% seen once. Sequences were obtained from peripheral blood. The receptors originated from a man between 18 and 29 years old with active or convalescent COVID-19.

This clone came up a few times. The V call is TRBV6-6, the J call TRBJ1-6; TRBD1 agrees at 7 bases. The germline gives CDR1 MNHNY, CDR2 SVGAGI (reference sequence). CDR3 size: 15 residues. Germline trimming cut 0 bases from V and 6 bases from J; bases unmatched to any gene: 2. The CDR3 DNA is TGTGCCAGCAGTTACTCTCAGGGGGTTAATTCACCCCTCCACTTT. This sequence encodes CASSYSQGVNSPLHF.

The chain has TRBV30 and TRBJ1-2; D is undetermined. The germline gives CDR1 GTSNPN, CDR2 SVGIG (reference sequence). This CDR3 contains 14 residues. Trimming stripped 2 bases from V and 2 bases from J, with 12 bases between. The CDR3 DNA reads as TGTGCCTGGAGTCGCACGGGAGGCAACTATGGCTACACCTTC. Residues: CAWSRTGGNYGYTF. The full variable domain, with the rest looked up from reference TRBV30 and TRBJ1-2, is SQTIHQWPATLVQPVGSPLSLECTVEGTSNPNLYWYRQAAGRGLQLLFYSVGIGQISSEVPQNLSASRPQDRQFILSSKKLLLSDSGFYLCAWSRTGGNYGYTFGSGTRLTVV.

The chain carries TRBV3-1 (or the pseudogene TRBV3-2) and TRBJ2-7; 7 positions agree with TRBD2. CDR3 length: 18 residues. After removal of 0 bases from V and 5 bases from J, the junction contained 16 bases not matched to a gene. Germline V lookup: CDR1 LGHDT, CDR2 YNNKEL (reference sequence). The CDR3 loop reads CASSQDKKGRESANEQYF. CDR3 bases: TGTGCCAGCAGCCAAGATAAGAAGGGGCGGGAGTCTGCTAACGAGCAGTACTTC.

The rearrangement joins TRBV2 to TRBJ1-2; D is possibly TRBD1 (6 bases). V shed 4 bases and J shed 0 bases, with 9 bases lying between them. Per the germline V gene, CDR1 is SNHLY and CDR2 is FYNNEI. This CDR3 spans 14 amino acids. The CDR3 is CASSGTVANYGYTF. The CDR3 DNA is TGTGCCAGCAGTGGGACAGTAGCTAACTATGGCTACACCTTC.

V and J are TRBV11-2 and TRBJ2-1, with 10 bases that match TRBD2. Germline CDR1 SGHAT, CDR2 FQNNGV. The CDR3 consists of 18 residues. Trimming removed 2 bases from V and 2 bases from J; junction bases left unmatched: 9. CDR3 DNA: TGTGCCAGCAGCTTATGGCAATCACTAGCGGGAACCTACAATGAGCAGTTCTTC. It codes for CASSLWQSLAGTYNEQFF.

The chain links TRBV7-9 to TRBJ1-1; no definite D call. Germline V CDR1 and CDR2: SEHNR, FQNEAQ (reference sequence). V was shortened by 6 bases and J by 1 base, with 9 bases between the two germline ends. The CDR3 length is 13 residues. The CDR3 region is CASRENRNTEAFF. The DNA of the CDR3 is TGTGCCAGCAGGGAAAACAGGAACACTGAAGCTTTCTTT.

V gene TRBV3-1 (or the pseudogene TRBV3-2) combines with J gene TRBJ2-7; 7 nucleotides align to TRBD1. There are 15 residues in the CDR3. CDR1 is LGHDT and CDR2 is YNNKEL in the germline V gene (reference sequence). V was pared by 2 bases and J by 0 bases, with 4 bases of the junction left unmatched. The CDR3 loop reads CASSQKGARSYEQYF. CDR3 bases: TGTGCCAGCAGCCAAAAGGGGGCACGCTCCTACGAGCAGTACTTC.

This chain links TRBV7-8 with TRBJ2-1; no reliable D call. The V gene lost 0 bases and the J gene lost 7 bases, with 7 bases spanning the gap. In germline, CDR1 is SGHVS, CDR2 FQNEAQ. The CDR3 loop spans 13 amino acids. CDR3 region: CASSLALSNEQFF. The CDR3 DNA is TGTGCCAGCAGCTTAGCGTTGTCTAATGAGCAGTTCTTC.

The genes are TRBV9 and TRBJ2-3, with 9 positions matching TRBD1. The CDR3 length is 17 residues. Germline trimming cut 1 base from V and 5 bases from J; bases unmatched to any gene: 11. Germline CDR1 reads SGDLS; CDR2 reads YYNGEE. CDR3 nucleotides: TGTGCCAGCAGCGTAAGGACCGGACAGGGGTCGAGAGATACGCAGTATTTT. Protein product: CASSVRTGQGSRDTQYF.

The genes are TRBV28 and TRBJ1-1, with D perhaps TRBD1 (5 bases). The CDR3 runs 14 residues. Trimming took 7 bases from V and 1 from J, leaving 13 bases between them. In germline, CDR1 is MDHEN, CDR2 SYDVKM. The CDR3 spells CASNSDTSNTEAFF. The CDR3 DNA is TGTGCCAGCAATTCGGACACCTCGAACACTGAAGCTTTCTTT.

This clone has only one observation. CDR3: CASSPSETQYF. In DNA form, the CDR3 reads TGTGCCAGCAGTCCGTCAGAGACCCAGTACTTC. The genes are TRBV7-9 and TRBJ2-5; no definite D call. There are 11 residues in the CDR3. The V gene lost 6 bases and the J gene lost 4 bases, with 6 bases spanning the gap. The germline gives CDR1 SEHNR, CDR2 FQNEAQ (reference sequence).